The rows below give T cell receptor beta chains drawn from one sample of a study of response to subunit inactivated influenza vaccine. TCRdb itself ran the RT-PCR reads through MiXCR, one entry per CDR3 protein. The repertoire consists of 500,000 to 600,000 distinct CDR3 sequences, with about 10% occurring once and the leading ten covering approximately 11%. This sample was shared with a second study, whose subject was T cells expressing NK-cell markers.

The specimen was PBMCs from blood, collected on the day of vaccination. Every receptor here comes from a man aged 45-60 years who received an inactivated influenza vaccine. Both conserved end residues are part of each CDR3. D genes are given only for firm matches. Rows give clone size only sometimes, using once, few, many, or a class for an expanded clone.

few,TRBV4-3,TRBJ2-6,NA,TGCGCCAGCAGCCAAGATCACATTTTGGGGGCCAACGTCCTGACTTTC,CASSQDHILGANVLTF
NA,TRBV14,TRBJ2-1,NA,TGTGCCAGCAGCCAGGTCTTCCGGGGGCGTCAAGAGCAGTTCTTC,CASSQVFRGRQEQFF
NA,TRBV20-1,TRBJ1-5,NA,TGCAGTGCTAGAGATGGGGGTTATAGCAATCAGCCCCAGCATTTT,CSARDGGYSNQPQHF
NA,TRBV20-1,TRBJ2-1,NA,TGCAGTGCTAGAGATCTCAGGAGCAATGAGCAGTTCTTC,CSARDLRSNEQFF
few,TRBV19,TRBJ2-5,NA,TGTGCCAGTAGTATAGATCGGGGCTACCAAGAGACCCAGTACTTC,CASSIDRGYQETQYF
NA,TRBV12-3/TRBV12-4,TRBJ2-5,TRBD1,TGTGCCAGCAGTACAGGCGAGACAGGGGGGAAAAGGGAGACCCAGTACTTC,CASSTGETGGKRETQYF
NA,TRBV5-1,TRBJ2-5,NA,TGCGCCAGCAGCTTGGCCGGGGCAAACCAAGAGACCCAGTACTTC,CASSLAGANQETQYF
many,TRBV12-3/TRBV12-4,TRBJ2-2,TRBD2,TGTGCCAGCAGTTTACGGACTAGCGGGGGGGACGGGGAGCTGTTTTTT,CASSLRTSGGDGELFF
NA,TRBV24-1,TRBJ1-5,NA,TGTGCCACCAGTGACCATCCATCACAGGGTTGGGGTCAGCCCCAGCATTTT,CATSDHPSQGWGQPQHF
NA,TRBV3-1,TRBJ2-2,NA,TGTGCCAGCAGCCAATCCGGAGTTTCGGCCGGGGTGCTGTTTTTT,CASSQSGVSAGVLFF
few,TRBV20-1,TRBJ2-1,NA,TGCAGTGCTAGTGACCCGCGGGCTACCTACAATGAGCAGTTCTTC,CSASDPRATYNEQFF
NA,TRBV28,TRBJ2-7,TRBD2,TGTGCCAGCAGTAGATTTGGACTAGCGGGCTCTTACTACGAGCAGTACTTC,CASSRFGLAGSYYEQYF
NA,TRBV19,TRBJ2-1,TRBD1,TGTGCCAGTTCCCAGGACAGGGGCTTTTCGGGAGAGCAGTTCTTC,CASSQDRGFSGEQFF
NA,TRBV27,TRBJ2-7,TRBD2,TGTGCCAGCAGTCGTACCGGGACTAGCGGCCCAACGGCCCTGTACTTC,CASSRTGTSGPTALYF
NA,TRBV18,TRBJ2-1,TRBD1,TGTGCCAGCTCAATTTCCCAGGGGGTAAATAATGAGCAGTTCTTC,CASSISQGVNNEQFF
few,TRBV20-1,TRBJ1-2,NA,TGCAGTGCTAGAACGGGAACCTATGGCTACACCTTC,CSARTGTYGYTF
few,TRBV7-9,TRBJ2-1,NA,TGTGCCAGCAGCTCGAGACAGCTAAGCTACAATGAGCAGTTCTTC,CASSSRQLSYNEQFF
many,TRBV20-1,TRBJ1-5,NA,TGCAGTGCTAGAGAGACACTGAATCAGCCCCAGCATTTT,CSARETLNQPQHF
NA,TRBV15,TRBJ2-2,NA,TGTGCCACCAGCAGGAACTGGGAGGCGAGCACCGGGGAGCTGTTTTTT,CATSRNWEASTGELFF
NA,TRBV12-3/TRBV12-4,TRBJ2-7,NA,TGTGCCAGCAGTTCCACGGGATTGGTGCCCGGCGAGCAGTACTTC,CASSSTGLVPGEQYF
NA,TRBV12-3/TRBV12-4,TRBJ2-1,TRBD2,TGTGCCAGCAGTTTAGGACTAGCGGGAGGCCTGTCGCAGTTCTTC,CASSLGLAGGLSQFF
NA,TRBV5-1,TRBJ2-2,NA,TGCGCCAGCAGCTCGGGCTCTACAAACACCGGGGAGCTGTTTTTT,CASSSGSTNTGELFF
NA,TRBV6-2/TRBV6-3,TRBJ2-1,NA,TGTGCCAGCAGTTACCTCGACAGGAGCCATAACAATGAGCAGTTCTTC,CASSYLDRSHNNEQFF
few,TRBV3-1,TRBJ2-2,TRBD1,TGTGCCAGCAGCACCGCGTCGACAGGGGATTACACCGGGGAGCTGTTTTTT,CASSTASTGDYTGELFF
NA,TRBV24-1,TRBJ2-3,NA,TGTGCCACCAGTGATTCGGCGGGACAGAGCACAGATACGCAGTATTTT,CATSDSAGQSTDTQYF
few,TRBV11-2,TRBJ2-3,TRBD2,TGTGCCAGCAGCTGGCAACTAGCGGGTAGCACAGATACGCAGTATTTT,CASSWQLAGSTDTQYF
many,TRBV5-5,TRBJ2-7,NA,TGTGCCAGCAGCTTGGGCGGACCGAGCTCCTACGAGCAGTACTTC,CASSLGGPSSYEQYF
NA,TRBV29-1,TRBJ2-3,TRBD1,TGCAGCGTTGAGTGGACAGGGGGCTCCCCAGATACGCAGTATTTT,CSVEWTGGSPDTQYF
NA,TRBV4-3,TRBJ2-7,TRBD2,TGCGCCAGCAGCCAAGATACTAGCGGAACCTACGAGCAGTACTTC,CASSQDTSGTYEQYF
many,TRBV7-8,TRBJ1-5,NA,TGTGCCAGCAGCCGATCAGGGGTTGGCAATCAGCCCCAGCATTTT,CASSRSGVGNQPQHF
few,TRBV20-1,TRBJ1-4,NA,TGCAGTGCCTTGACCGCGATGGATGAAAAACTGTTTTTT,CSALTAMDEKLFF
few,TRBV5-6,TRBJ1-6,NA,TGTGCCAGCAGCTTCCAGGGGACACCCCTCCACTTT,CASSFQGTPLHF
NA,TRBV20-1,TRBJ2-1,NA,TGCAGTGCTCCCCACCCGTTGTCCTACAATGAGCAGTTCTTC,CSAPHPLSYNEQFF
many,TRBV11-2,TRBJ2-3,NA,TGTGCCAGCAGCTTTGTTGCAGGGCCAGATACGCAGTATTTT,CASSFVAGPDTQYF
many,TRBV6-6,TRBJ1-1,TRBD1,TGTGCCAGCAGCCTGACAGGGATCACTGAAGCTTTCTTT,CASSLTGITEAFF
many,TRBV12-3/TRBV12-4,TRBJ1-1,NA,TGTGCCAGCACCCCGGGGGGGTCTCATACTGAAGCTTTCTTT,CASTPGGSHTEAFF
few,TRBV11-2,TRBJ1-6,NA,TGTGCCAGCAGCTTACAAAAAGCACAGGGCATAAGTTATGATTCACCCCTCCACTTT,CASSLQKAQGISYDSPLHF
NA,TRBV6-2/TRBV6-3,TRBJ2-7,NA,TGTGCCAGCAGTCGATACGAGAGGTACGAGCAGTACTTC,CASSRYERYEQYF
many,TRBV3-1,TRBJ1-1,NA,TGTGCCAGCAGCCCGTCGGAAACCGGGGCGGCTTTCTTT,CASSPSETGAAFF
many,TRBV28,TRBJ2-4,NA,TGTGCCAGCAGCCCGCCGGAGGTCCAAATTTCCATTCAGTACTTC,CASSPPEVQISIQYF
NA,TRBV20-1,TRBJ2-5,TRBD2,TGCAGTGCCTCCAACATCCTACTAGCGGGCAACCAAGAGACCCAGTACTTC,CSASNILLAGNQETQYF
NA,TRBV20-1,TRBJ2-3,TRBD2,TGCAGTGCTCGGGACTACCGCACAGATACGCAGTATTTT,CSARDYRTDTQYF
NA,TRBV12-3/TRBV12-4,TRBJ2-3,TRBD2,TGTGCCAGCAGTTTTTCAGCGGGAGAGGAAGATACGCAGTATTTT,CASSFSAGEEDTQYF
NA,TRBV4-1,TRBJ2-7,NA,TGCGCCAGCAGCCACGGCGTCGATCGGAACGAGCAGTACTTC,CASSHGVDRNEQYF
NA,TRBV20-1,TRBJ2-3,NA,TGCAGTGCTACCCTCGGGCCTATCGCAGATACGCAGTATTTT,CSATLGPIADTQYF
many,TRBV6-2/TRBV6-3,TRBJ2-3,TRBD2,TGTGCCAGCAGTTACTCCGCCAGACTAGCGGGGGGTAGCACAGATACGCAGTATTTT,CASSYSARLAGGSTDTQYF
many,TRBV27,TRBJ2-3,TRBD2,TGTGCCAGCAGGAGCGGGGGCACAGATACGCAGTATTTT,CASRSGGTDTQYF
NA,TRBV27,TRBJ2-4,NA,TGTGCCAGCAGCCGCAGCGGAGAAAACATTCAGTACTTC,CASSRSGENIQYF
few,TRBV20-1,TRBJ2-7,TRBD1,TGCAGTGCTAGTTGGGGACAGAGCTCCTACGAGCAGTACTTC,CSASWGQSSYEQYF
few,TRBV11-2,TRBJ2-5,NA,TGTGCCAGCAGCTTAGTCCCTGTAGAGGCCCAGTACTTC,CASSLVPVEAQYF
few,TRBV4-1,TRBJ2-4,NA,TGCGCCAGCAGCCACGTTATACGGGACGCCAAAAACATTCAGTACTTC,CASSHVIRDAKNIQYF
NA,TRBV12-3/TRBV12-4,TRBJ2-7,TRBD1,TGTGCCAGCAGTTTAAGCAAGGGGACAGGGTTAATGGAGCAGTACTTC,CASSLSKGTGLMEQYF
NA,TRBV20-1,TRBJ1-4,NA,TGCAGTGCTCCGGGGACCGGGAATGAAAAACTGTTTTTT,CSAPGTGNEKLFF